Detailed here is one T cell receptor beta chain. The target of this receptor is not known. Base qualities are not provided; no much larger clone lies one nucleotide away. These data originate in a study of blood T cell repertoires in COVID-19 (TCRdb year 2020). For the wider study: Samples from collaborators originated in the United States, Italy and Spain and spanned both the acute and convalescent phases of COVID-19. Samples were obtained from the ongoing ImmuneRACE study (first 160 participants) and from 1,254 subjects provided by 6 global collaborators. Sample metadata almost always included a de-identified subject ID, COVID-19 status, age in years and sex. The material from the prospective study consisted of cDNA or gDNA derived from T cells, B-cell-depleted T cells, or PBMCs. HLA class I and class II types, where available, came from metadata supplied by the sample provider rather than from assay-based typing. Deeply sampled blood TCRbeta repertoires from subjects exposed to, actively infected with, or recovered from COVID-19 were included in the dataset. A freely available public database, intended as a resource for researchers studying the immune response to SARS-CoV-2, is where the repertoires were released.

Each collaborating institution followed its own protocols to collect whole blood in K2EDTA tubes. Collaborator samples were shipped for TCRbeta analysis as frozen whole blood, isolated PBMCs, or DNA extracted from either sample type. The germline V gene sets CDR1 to MDHEN and CDR2 to SYDVKM. V is shortened by 8 bases, J by 0 bases, and the region joining them spans 5 bases. Its CDR3 holds 13 amino acids, cysteine through phenylalanine. Of all the DNA, just the CDR3 is kept, 39 bases in frame from base 1. Results the study describes overall, beyond this receptor: The quantity of clinical and demographic metadata differed by source and by participant and was supplied without curation.

TCRbeta CDR3 regions were amplified from genomic DNA using the immunoSEQ Assay, a bias-controlled multiplex PCR. The published analysis was carried out like this. Within the assay, amplification of reference gene primers was used to estimate how many nucleated cells each sample contained. Sequence reads were collapsed and filtered to measure the absolute abundance of every unique TCRbeta CDR3 rearrangement. Productive Simpson clonality was computed per sample as the square root of Simpson's diversity index over productive rearrangements. The table comes from immuneACCESS by way of TCRdb, which keeps in-frame sequences with V and J called. Part of the clones is missing from these tables; in studies checked, under half for an unresolved V gene and the rest for unknown reasons. The DNA was the basis for D and trimming; V, J and clone size are from that table. In this sample the table shows about 150,000 clones, roughly 86% of which occur a single time. The ten biggest clones cover about 7% of the sample.

This clonotype was obtained from a man aged 50 to 60 with active or convalescent COVID-19. Sequenced sample: peripheral blood. The chain was built from TRBV28 and TRBJ1-6, with no confident D gene call. The bases are TGTGCCAGCCTAAGCTCCTATAATTCACCCCTCCACTTT. This codes for CASLSSYNSPLHF.